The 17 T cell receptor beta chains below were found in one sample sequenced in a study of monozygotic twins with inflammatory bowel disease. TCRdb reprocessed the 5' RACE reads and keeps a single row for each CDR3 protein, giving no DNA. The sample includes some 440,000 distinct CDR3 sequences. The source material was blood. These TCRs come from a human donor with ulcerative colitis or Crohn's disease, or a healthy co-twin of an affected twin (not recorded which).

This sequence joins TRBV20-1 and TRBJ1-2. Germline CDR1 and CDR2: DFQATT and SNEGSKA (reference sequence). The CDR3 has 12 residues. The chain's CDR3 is CSATDGLPGYTF.

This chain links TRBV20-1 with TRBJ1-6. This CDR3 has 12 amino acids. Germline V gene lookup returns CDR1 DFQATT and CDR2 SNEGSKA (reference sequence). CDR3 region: CSVRGANSPLHF.

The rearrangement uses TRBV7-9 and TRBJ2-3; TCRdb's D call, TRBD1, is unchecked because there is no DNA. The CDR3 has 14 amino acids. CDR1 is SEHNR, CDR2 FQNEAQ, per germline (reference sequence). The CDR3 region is CASSFGKGLDTQYF.

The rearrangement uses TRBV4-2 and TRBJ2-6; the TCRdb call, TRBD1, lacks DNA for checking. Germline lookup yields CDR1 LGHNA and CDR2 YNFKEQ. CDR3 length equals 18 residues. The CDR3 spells CASSQDRGGPSGANVLTF.

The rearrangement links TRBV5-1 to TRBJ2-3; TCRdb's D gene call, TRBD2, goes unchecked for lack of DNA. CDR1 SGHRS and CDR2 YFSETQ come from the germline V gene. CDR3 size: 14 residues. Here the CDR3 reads CASSFIAGADTQYF.

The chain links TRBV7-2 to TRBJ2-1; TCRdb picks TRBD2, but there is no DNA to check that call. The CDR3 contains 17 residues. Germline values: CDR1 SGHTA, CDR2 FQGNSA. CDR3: CASSILFSGGAINEQFF.

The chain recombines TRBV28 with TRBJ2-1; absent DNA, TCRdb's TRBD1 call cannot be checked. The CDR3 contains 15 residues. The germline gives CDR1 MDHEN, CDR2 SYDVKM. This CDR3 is CASSPSGGRNNEQSF.

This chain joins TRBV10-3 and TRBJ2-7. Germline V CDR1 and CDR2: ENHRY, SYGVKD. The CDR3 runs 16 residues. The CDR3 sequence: CAISDHLRIAAYEQYF.

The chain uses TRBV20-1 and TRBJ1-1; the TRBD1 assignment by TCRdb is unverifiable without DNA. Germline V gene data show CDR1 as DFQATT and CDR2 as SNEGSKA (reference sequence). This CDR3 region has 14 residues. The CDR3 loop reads CSARDPAGATEAFF.

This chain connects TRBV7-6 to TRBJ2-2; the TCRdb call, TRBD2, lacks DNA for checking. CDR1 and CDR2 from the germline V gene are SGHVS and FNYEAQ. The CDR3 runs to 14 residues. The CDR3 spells CAGGGDLNTGELFF.

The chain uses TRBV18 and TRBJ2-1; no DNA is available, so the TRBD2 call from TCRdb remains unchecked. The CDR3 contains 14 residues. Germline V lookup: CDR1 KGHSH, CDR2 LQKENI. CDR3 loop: CASSPIAIYNEQFF.

CDR3 protein: CASRGLNSGANVLTF. This sequence joins TRBV19 and TRBJ2-6; TCRdb gives TRBD2 as the D gene, but with no DNA this cannot be confirmed. CDR3 length: 15 residues. Looked up from germline, CDR1 is LNHDA and CDR2 is SQIVND (reference sequence).

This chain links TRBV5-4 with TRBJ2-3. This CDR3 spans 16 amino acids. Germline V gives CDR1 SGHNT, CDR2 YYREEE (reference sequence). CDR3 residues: CASSFDRGMGTDTQYF.

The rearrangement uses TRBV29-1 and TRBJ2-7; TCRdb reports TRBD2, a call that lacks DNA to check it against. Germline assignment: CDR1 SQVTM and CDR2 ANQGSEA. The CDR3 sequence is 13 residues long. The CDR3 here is CSVDVAGGGEQYF.

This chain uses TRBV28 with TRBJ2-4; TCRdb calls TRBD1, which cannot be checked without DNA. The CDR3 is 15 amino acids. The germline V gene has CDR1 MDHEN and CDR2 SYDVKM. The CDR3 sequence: CASSLSRAGVGIQYF.

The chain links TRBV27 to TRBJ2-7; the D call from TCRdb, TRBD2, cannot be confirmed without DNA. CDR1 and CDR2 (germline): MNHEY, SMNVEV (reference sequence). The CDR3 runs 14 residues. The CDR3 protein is CASSSYGGGNEQYF.

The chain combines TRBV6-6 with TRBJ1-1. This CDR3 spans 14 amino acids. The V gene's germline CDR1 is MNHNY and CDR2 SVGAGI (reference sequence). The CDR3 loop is CASTHGGANTEAFF.